This T cell receptor (beta chain) was retrieved from a study of human T cells and chemical hapten exposure. Indicated time point: pre-sensitization, week 0. Treatment: therapeutic diphenylcyclopropenone sensitization with weekly scalp DPC. CDR1 SGHVS and CDR2 FNYEAQ come from the germline V gene. Unmatched junction bases numbered 6, after V lost 5 bases and J lost 1 base. This CDR3 contains 17 residues. This clonotype was picked up many times. In the authors' methods: Between about 23,224 and 750,000 TCRs appeared in each sample, and the median stood at around 92,000. TCRdb processed the RACE reads anew with MiXCR; each CDR3 protein has one entry. The V and J calls shown here were made by TCRdb, not taken from the authors' results. This table holds 35,000 to 45,000 distinct CDR3 sequences, roughly 12% found once.

The clonotype originates from a woman younger than 45 with alopecia areata. Some clones in this sample may be carry-over from other donors' samples. The material was whole blood, obtained in connection with sensitization to the hapten diphenylcyclopropenone (DPC). The chain links TRBV7-6 to TRBJ2-1; 12 bases map to TRBD2. CDR3 in amino acids: CASSGLAGRRSYNEQFF. CDR3 bases: TGTGCCAGCAGCGGACTAGCGGGAAGAAGGTCCTACAATGAGCAGTTCTTC.